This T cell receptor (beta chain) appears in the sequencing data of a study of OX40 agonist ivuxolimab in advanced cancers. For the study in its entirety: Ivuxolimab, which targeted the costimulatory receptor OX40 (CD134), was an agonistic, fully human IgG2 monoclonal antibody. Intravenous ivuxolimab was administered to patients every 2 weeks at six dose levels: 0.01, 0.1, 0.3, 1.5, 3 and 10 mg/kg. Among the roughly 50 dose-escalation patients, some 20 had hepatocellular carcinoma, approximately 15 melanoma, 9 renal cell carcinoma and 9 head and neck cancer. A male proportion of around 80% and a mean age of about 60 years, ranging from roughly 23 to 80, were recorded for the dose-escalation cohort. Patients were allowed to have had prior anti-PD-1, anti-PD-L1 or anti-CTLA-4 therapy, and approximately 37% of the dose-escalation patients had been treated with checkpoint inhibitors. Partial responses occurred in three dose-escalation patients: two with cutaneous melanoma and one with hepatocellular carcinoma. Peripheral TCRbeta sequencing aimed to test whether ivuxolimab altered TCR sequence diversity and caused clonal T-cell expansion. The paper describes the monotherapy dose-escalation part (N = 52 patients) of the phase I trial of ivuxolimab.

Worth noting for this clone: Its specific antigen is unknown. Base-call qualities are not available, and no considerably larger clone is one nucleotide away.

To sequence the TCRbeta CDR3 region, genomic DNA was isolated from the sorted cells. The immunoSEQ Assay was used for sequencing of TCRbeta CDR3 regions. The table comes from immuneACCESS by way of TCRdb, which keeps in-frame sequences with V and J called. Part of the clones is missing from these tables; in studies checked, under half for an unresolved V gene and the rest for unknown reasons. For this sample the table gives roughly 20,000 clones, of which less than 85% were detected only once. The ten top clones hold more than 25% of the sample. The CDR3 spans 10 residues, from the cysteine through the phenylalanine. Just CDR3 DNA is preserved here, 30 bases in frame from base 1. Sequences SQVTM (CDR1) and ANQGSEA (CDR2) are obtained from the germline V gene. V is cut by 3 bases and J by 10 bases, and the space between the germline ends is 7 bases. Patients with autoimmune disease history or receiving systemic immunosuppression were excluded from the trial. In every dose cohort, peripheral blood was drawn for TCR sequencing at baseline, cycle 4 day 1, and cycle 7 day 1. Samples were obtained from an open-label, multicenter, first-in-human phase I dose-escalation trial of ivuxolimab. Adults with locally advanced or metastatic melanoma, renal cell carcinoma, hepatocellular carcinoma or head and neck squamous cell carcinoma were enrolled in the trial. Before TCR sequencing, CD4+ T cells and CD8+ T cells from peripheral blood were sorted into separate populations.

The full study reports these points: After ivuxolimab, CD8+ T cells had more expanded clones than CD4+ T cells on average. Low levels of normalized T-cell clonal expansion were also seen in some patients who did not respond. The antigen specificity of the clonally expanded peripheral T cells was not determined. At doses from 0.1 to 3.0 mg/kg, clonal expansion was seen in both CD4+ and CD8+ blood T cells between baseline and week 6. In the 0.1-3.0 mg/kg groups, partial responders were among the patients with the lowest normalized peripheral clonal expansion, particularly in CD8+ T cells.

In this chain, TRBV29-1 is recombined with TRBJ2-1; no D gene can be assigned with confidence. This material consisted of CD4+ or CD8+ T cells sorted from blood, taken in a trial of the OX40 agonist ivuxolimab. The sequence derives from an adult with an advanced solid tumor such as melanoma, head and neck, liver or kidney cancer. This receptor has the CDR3 CSVDLGEQFF. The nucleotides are TGCAGCGTTGATCTGGGGGAGCAGTTCTTC.